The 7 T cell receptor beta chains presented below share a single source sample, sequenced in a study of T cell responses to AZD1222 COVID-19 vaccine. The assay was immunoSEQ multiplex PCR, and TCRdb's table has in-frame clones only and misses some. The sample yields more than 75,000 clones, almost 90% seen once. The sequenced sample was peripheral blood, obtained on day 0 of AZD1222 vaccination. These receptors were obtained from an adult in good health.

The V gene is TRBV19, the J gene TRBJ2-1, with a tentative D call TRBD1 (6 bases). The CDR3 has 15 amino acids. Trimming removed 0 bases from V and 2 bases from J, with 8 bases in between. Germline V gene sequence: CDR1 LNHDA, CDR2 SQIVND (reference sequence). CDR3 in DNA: TGTGCCAGTAGTATAGAGGGGGCGCCCTACAATGAGCAGTTCTTC. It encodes CASSIEGAPYNEQFF.

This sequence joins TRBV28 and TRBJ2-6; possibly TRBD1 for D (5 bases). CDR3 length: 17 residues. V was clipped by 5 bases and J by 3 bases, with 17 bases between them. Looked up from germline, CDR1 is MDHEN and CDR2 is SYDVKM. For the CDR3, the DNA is TGTGCCAGCAGTGCCAATACAGGAAGGGTTGGGGCCAACGTCCTGACTTTC. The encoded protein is CASSANTGRVGANVLTF.

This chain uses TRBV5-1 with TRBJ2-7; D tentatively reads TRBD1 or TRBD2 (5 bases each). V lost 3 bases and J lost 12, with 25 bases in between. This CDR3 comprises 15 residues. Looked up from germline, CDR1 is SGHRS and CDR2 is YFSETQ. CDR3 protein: CASSSKTGTTTDRYF. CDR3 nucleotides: TGCGCCAGCAGCTCAAAGACCGGGACGACCACCGATCGGTACTTC.

The CDR3 loop reads CASSILAPASGANVLTF. The CDR3 region has the DNA TGTGCCAGTAGTATCCTAGCGCCAGCCTCTGGGGCCAACGTCCTGACTTTC. V usage is TRBV19 and J usage is TRBJ2-6, with D possibly TRBD2 on 6 matching bases. Germline V gives CDR1 LNHDA, CDR2 SQIVND (reference sequence). This CDR3 is built from 17 residues. Trimming cost V 3 bases and J 0 bases, with 12 bases left between them.

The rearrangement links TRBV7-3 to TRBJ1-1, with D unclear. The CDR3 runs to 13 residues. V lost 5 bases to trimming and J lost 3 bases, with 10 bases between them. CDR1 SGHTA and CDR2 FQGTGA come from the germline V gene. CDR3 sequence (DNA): TGTGCCAGCAGCGCCAGTGGGGACACTGAAGCTTTCTTT. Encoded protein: CASSASGDTEAFF.

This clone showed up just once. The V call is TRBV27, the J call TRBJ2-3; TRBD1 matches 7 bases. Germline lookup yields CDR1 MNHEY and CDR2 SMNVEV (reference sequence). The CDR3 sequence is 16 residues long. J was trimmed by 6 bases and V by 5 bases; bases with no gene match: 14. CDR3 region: CASSQLGHRGEDTQYF. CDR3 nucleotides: TGTGCCAGCAGTCAGCTGGGACACAGGGGAGAGGATACGCAGTATTTT.

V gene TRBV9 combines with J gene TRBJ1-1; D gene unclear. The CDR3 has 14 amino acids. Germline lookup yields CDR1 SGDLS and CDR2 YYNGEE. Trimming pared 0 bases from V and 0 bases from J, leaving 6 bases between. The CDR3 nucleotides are TGTGCCAGCAGCGTAGAGGTCGTGAACACTGAAGCTTTCTTT. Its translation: CASSVEVVNTEAFF.